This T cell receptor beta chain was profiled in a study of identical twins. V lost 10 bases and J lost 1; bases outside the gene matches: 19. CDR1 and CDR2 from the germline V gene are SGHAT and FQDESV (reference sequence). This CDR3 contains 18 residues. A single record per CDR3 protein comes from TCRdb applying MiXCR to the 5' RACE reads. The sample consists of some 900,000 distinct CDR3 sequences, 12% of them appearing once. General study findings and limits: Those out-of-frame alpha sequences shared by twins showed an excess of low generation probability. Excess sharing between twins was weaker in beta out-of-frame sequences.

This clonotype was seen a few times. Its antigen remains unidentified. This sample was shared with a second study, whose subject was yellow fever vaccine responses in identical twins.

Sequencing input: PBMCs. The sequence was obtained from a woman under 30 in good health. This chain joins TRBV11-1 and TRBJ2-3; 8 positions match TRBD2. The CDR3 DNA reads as TGTGCCACACTAGAGGGTGGACTAGCTAGGTTCGGCACAGATACGCAGTATTTT. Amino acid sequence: CATLEGGLARFGTDTQYF.